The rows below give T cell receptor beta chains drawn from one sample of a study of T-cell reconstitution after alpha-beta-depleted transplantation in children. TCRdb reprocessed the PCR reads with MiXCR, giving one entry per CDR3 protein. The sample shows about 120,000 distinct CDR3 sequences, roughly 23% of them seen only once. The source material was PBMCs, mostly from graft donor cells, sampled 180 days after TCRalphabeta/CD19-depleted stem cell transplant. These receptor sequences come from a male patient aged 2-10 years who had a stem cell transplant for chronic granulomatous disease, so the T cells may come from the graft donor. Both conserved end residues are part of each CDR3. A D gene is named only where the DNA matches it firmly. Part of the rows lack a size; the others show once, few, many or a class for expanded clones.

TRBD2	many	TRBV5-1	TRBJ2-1	CASRLAGGPNEQFF	TGCGCCAGCAGGCTAGCGGGAGGGCCTAATGAGCAGTTCTTC
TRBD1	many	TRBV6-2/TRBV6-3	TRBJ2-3	CASSRQGTDTQYF	TGTGCCAGCAGTCGACAGGGTACGGATACGCAGTATTTT
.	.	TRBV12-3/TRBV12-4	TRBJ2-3	CASVKFVAEGGADTQYF	TGTGCCAGTGTGAAATTCGTGGCCGAAGGGGGAGCAGATACGCAGTATTTT
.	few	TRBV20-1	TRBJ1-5	CSASAPGHGANQPQHF	TGCAGTGCTAGCGCGCCGGGACACGGCGCAAATCAGCCCCAGCATTTT
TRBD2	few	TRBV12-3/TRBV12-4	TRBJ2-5	CASSFSGGAETQYF	TGTGCCAGCAGTTTTAGCGGGGGGGCAGAGACCCAGTACTTC
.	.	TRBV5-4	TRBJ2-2	CASSTASSANTGELFF	TGTGCCAGCAGTACCGCTAGCAGCGCGAACACCGGGGAGCTGTTTTTT
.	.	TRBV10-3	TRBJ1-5	CAISSTGGSNQPQHF	TGTGCCATCAGTTCGACAGGCGGGAGCAATCAGCCCCAGCATTTT
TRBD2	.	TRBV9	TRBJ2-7	CASSVAGSGGAHEQYF	TGTGCCAGCAGCGTAGCTGGAAGCGGGGGGGCTCATGAGCAGTACTTC
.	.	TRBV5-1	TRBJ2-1	CASSLNDGVRVSSYNEQFF	TGCGCCAGCAGCTTGAATGACGGGGTCAGGGTGAGCTCCTACAATGAGCAGTTCTTC
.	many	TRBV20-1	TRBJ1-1	CSAQQRRNTEAFF	TGCAGTGCTCAACAAAGACGGAACACTGAAGCTTTCTTT
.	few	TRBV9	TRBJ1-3	CASSEDSRNTIYF	TGTGCCAGCAGCGAAGACAGTCGAAACACCATATATTTT
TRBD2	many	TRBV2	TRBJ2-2	CASMGTSYTGELFF	TGTGCCAGCATGGGGACTAGCTACACCGGGGAGCTGTTTTTT
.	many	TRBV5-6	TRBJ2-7	CASSLGRNYEQYF	TGTGCCAGCAGCCTGGGACGGAACTACGAGCAGTACTTC
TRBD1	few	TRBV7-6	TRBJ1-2	CASSPGTGDYGYTF	TGTGCCAGCAGCCCCGGGACAGGAGACTATGGCTACACCTTC
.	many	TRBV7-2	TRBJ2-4	CASSRGVTNIQYF	TGTGCCAGCAGCAGGGGGGTTACGAACATTCAGTACTTC
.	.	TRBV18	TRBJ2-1	CASSPRTDNEQFF	TGTGCCAGCTCACCAAGGACAGACAATGAGCAGTTCTTC
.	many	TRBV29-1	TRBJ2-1	CSVVLAPYNEQFF	TGCAGCGTTGTCCTAGCGCCCTACAATGAGCAGTTCTTC
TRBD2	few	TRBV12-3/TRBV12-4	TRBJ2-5	CASSLDPSGNQETQYF	TGTGCCAGCAGTTTAGACCCGAGCGGGAACCAAGAGACCCAGTACTTC
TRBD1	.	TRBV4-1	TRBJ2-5	CASSQLGQHQETQYF	TGCGCCAGCAGCCAACTGGGACAGCACCAAGAGACCCAGTACTTC
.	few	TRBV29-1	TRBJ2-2	CSVEEVTPNTGELFF	TGCAGCGTTGAAGAGGTGACACCGAACACCGGGGAGCTGTTTTTT
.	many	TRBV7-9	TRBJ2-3	CASSPESMTDTQYF	TGTGCCAGCAGCCCCGAATCGATGACAGATACGCAGTATTTT
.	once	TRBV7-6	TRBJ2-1	CASSLGLGEKFF	TGTGCCAGCAGCCTAGGGCTAGGCGAGAAGTTCTTC
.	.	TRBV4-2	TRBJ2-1	CASRQVHNEQFF	TGTGCCAGCCGCCAAGTTCACAATGAGCAGTTCTTC
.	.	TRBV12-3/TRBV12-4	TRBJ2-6	CASSAPGRDSGANVLTF	TGTGCCAGCAGTGCCCCGGGACGGGACTCTGGGGCCAACGTCCTGACTTTC
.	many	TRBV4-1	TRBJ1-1	CASSPGPLNTEAFF	TGCGCCAGCAGCCCAGGACCGTTGAACACTGAAGCTTTCTTT
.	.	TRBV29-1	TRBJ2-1	CSTGIISYNEQFF	TGCAGTACCGGTATCATTTCCTACAATGAGCAGTTCTTC
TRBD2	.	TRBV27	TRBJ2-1	CASSLFGLALHEQFF	TGTGCCAGCAGTTTATTCGGACTAGCGCTTCATGAGCAGTTCTTC
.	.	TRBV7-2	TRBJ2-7	CASSRTEYEQYF	TGTGCCAGCAGCCGGACTGAGTACGAGCAGTACTTC
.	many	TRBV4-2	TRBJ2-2	CASSQDNLGEAGELFF	TGTGCCAGCAGCCAAGATAATCTGGGAGAGGCCGGGGAGCTGTTTTTT
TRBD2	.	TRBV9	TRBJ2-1	CASSVAPPLAGLQFF	TGTGCCAGCAGCGTAGCCCCCCCACTAGCGGGCCTGCAGTTCTTC
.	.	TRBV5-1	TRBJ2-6	CASSLIGGTDFSGANVLTF	TGCGCCAGCAGCTTGATAGGAGGGACAGACTTCTCTGGGGCCAACGTCCTGACTTTC
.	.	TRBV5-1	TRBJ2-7	CASSHQYEQYF	TGCGCCAGCAGCCACCAATACGAGCAGTACTTC
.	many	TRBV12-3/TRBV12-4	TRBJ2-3	CASSLGQGPTDTQYF	TGTGCCAGCAGTTTAGGGCAGGGGCCCACAGATACGCAGTATTTT
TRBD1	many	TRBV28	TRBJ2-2	CASSRDSLGELFF	TGTGCCAGCAGCCGGGACAGTCTCGGGGAGCTGTTTTTT
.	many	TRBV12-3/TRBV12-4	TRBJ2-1	CASSLRNYNEQFF	TGTGCCAGCAGTTTAAGGAACTACAATGAGCAGTTCTTC
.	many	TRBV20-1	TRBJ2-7	CSAPSAESSYEQYF	TGCAGTGCACCATCGGCGGAGAGCTCCTACGAGCAGTACTTC
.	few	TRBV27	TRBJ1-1	CASSLTVWDTEAFF	TGTGCCAGCAGTTTAACGGTCTGGGACACTGAAGCTTTCTTT
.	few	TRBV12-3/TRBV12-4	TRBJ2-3	CASREQGADTQYF	TGTGCCAGCAGGGAACAGGGTGCAGATACGCAGTATTTT
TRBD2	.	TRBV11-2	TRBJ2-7	CASSPTSGVPNEQYF	TGTGCCAGCAGCCCGACTAGCGGAGTACCCAACGAGCAGTACTTC
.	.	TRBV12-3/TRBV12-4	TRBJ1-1	CASSLGWGEEFEAFF	TGTGCCAGCAGTCTTGGTTGGGGAGAGGAATTTGAAGCTTTCTTT
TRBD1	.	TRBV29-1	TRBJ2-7	CSVARTGGAYEQYF	TGCAGCGTTGCTCGGACAGGGGGCGCCTACGAGCAGTACTTC
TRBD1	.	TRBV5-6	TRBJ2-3	CASPDYQKSYSNRGTQYF	TGTGCCAGCCCGGATTACCAAAAGTCCTATTCGAACAGGGGGACGCAGTATTTT
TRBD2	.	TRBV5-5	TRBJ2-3	CASSLIRGGRTDTQYF	TGTGCCAGCAGCTTGATTCGGGGGGGACGCACAGATACGCAGTATTTT
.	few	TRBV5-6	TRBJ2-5	CASSPDRFGTQYF	TGTGCCAGCAGCCCCGACAGGTTCGGGACCCAGTACTTC
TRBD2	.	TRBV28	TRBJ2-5	CASSPGGRALETQYF	TGTGCCAGCAGCCCGGGGGGGAGGGCCTTAGAGACCCAGTACTTC
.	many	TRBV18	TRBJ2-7	CASSRTVNSYEQYF	TGTGCCAGCTCAAGGACCGTTAACTCCTACGAGCAGTACTTC
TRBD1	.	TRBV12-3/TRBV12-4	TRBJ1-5	CASSLALKGAVNQPQHF	TGTGCCAGCAGTTTAGCGCTAAAGGGGGCAGTCAATCAGCCCCAGCATTTT
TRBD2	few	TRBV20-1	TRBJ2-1	CSAHPGLAAEQFF	TGCAGTGCCCATCCGGGACTAGCGGCCGAGCAGTTCTTC
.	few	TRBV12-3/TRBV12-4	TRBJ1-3	CASSLRQRSSGNTIYF	TGTGCCAGCAGTCTACGACAGAGGAGCTCTGGAAACACCATATATTTT
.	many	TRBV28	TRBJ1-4	CAHRRATNEKLFF	TGTGCCCACCGGCGAGCAACTAATGAAAAACTGTTTTTT
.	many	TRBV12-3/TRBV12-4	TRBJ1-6	CASSLRGRGDSPLHF	TGTGCCAGCAGTTTGCGTGGTAGGGGAGATTCACCCCTCCACTTT
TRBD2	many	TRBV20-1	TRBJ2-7	CSASSGPPYEQYF	TGCAGTGCCTCTAGCGGTCCCCCCTACGAGCAGTACTTC